The source of this T cell receptor (beta chain) is a study of OX40 agonist ivuxolimab in advanced cancers. At the level of the study: Ivuxolimab is a fully human IgG2 antibody that activates OX40 (CD134). Study conclusions and caveats: Some nonresponders likewise displayed low normalized T-cell clonal expansion. The authors did not determine the antigen specificity of the expanded peripheral T cells. Expanded clones were, on average, more numerous in CD8+ T cells than in CD4+.

TCRdb's table, derived via immunoSEQ multiplex PCR, lists solely in-frame clones and lacks some. The table has more than 65,000 clones, approximately 90% seen once. The CDR3 covers 15 residues. The germline V gene encodes CDR1 SSHAT and CDR2 FNYEAQ (reference sequence). Turning to this clone: Its antigen remains unknown. A junction boundary mismatches the germline segment, possibly from a read error.

J is TRBJ2-5 and V is TRBV7-7; 8 positions match TRBD2. This specimen was CD4+ or CD8+ T cells sorted from blood, taken in a trial of the OX40 agonist ivuxolimab. This TCR was recovered from an adult with an advanced solid tumor such as melanoma, head and neck, liver or kidney cancer. As DNA, the CDR3 is TGTGCTAGCAGCTTCCAGCGGGGGCCGGGGGAGACCCAGTACTTC. It translates to CASSFQRGPGETQYF.